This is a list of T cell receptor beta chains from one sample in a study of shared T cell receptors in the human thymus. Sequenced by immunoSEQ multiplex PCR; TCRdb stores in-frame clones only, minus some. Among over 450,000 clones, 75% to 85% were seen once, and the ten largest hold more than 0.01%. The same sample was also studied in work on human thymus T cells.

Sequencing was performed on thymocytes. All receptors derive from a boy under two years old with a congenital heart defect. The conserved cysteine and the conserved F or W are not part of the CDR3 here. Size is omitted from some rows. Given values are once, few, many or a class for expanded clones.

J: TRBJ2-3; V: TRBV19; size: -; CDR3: ASSLTGADTDTQY
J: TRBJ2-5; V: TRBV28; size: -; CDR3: ASSSGAGGPQTQY
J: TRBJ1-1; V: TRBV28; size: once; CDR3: ASGGWRDRNTEAF
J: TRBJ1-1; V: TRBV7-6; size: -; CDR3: ASTLPTTGEEAF
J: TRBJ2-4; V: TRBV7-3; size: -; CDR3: ASSLRGVWWTGEAKNIQY
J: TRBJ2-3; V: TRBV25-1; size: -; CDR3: ASRGTPTEGTDTQY
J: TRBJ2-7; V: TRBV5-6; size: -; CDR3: ASSLPGQGAYEQY
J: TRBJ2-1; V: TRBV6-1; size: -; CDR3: ASSEALGDAYNEQF
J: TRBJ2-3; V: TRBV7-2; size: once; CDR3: ASSATSGTSTDTQY
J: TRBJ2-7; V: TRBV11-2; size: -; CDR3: ASANRENTYEQY
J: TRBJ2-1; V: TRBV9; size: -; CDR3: ASTPPRAHNNEQF
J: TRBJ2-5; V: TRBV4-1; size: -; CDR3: ASSFRGTSGSRETQY
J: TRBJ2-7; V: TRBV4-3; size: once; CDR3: ASSHRTSGGPEQY
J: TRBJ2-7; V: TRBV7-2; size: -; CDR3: ASSSGQPTSYEQY
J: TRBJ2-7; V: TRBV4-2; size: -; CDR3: ASSQPRGTSGKPPYEQY
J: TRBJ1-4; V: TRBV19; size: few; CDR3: ASTGPGEKLF
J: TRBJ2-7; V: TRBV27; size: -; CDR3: ASSRGAGSAYEQY
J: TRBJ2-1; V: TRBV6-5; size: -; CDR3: ASRWDRAHEQF
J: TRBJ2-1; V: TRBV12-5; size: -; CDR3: ASGLVERGDYNEQF
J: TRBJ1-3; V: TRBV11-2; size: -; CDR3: ASSLLGPNSGNTIY
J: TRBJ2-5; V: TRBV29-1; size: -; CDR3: SVSSGRYTETQY
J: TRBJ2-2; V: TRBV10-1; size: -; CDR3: ASSAKREDNTGELF
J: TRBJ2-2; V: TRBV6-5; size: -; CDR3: ASSREGTGELF
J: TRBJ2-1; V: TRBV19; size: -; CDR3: ASSIDFGGHPYNEQF
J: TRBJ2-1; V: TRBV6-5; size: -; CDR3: ASSRSWSSYNEQF
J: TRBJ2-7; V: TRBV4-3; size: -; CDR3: ASSYYEQY
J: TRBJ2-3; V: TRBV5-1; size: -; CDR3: ASSTSALSTDTQY
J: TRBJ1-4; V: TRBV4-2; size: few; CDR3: ASSHSEGTGVEKLF
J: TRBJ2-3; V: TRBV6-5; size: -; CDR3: ASSYHRDTDTQY
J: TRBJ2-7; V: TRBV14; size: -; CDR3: ASSQDGTRGLEQY
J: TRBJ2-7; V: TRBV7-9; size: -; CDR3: ASSSRTGTGAEQY
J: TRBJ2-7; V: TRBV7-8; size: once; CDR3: ASSFLVSPSYEQY
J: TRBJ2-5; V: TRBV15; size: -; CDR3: ATRLQETQY
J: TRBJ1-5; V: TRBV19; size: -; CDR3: ASSRELDFLNQPQH
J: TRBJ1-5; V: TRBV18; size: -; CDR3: ASSPWGTGGLLLPYQPQH
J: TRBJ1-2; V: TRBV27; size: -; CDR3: ASRTGQGINYGYT
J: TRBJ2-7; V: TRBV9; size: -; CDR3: ASSVGPWTSRSYYEQY
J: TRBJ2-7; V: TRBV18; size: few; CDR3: ASSPPGREGRSYEQY
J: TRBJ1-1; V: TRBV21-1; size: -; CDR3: ASSKAPRGHENTEAF
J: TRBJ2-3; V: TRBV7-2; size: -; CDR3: ASSPQGRGRYTDTQY
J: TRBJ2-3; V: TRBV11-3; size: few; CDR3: ASSLRPRTSGRSSTDTQY
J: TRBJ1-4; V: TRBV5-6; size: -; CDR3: ASSLAGRPNEKLF
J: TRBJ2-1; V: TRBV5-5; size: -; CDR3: ASLLPPSGPATFRVKQF
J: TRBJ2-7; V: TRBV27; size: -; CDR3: ASSLGTGAYEQY
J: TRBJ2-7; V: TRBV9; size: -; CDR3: ASSVLGTSGPYEQY
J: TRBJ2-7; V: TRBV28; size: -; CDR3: ASSGRVPGSYEQY
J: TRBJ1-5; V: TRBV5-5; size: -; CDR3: ASSFGSLQVRNQPQH
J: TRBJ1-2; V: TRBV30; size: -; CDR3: AWSVRGNGYT
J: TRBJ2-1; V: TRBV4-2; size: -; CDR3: ASSPGHEQF
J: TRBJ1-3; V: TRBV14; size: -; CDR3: ASSQVSDRATPGNTIY
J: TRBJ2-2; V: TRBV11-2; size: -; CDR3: ASSLDSGSGRAGELF
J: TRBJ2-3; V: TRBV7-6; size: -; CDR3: ASSDREDTQY
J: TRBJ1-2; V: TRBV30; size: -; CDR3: AWSVPDMDRGGNGYT
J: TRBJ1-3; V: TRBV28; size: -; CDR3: ASRKPTTANTIY